This TCR beta chain was documented in a study of somatic mutations in cytotoxic T cells in rheumatoid arthritis. Study-wide context: The researchers flow-sorted some T-cell populations stained with V beta antibodies and got nearly 100% purity, and these included V beta1+ cells sequenced for TCRB.

Whole-study findings and limits: The largest CD8+ clone made up over 20% of CD8+ cells in about an eighth of the roughly 60 patients. Between rheumatoid arthritis patients and age-matched healthy controls, CD8+ T-cell clonality showed no significant difference.

The CDR3 has 17 amino acids. The V gene's germline CDR1 is SGHAT and CDR2 FQNNGV. V lost 2 bases to trimming and J lost 7 bases; unmatched junction nucleotides: 11. This clone is a singleton in its sample. Its antigen is currently unknown. Sequenced by immunoSEQ multiplex PCR; TCRdb stores in-frame clones only, minus some. The data hold more than 25,000 clones, with under 75% observed a single time. The specimen was CD8+ T cells sorted from blood. This receptor was taken from a woman between 18 and 29 years old in good health. J is TRBJ2-1 and V is TRBV11-2; 10 bases align to TRBD2. CDR3 sequence: CASSLSPSGGAENEQFF. The CDR3 bases are TGTGCCAGCAGCTTAAGCCCCAGCGGGGGGGCCGAAAATGAGCAGTTCTTC.